The next 29 T cell receptor beta chains were all read from a single sample in a study of identical twins. From the 5' RACE reads, TCRdb called clonotypes with MiXCR, one entry per CDR3 protein. The sample comprises some 570,000 distinct CDR3 sequences, 20% to 25% of which are singletons, and about 0.5% rests with the top ten. These same data were also listed under a study on yellow fever vaccine responses in identical twins.

Sequencing used CD4+ T cells sorted from blood. The receptors come from a woman under 30 in good health.

This clonotype was found a few times. The chain couples TRBV20-1 to TRBJ2-1, with TRBD1 identical over 12 bases. V was pared by 3 bases and J by 7 bases, with 7 bases of the junction left unmatched. This CDR3 comprises 15 residues. The germline V gene has CDR1 DFQATT and CDR2 SNEGSKA (reference sequence). CDR3 sequence reads: CSASSPGQGANEQFF. The CDR3, as DNA: TGCAGTGCTAGTTCTCCGGGACAGGGGGCGAATGAGCAGTTCTTC.

This sequence joins TRBV3-1 and TRBJ2-5, with TRBD1 identical over 9 bases. The CDR3 extends over 16 amino acids. J was trimmed by 5 bases and V by 0 bases; bases with no gene match: 7. Germline V gives CDR1 LGHDT, CDR2 YNNKEL (reference sequence). The CDR3 DNA follows: TGTGCCAGCAGCCAAGATCTGGGACAGGGACGGGAGACCCAGTACTTC. It is translated as CASSQDLGQGRETQYF.

The chain uses TRBV25-1 and TRBJ2-3, with TRBD2 identical over 7 bases. CDR3 size: 14 residues. After removal of 11 bases from V and 3 bases from J, the junction contained 11 bases not matched to a gene. From germline, CDR1 is MGHDK and CDR2 SYGVNS. The CDR3: CAAGPAGYTDTQYF. The CDR3 DNA sequence: TGTGCCGCTGGACCAGCGGGGTATACAGATACGCAGTATTTT.

The chain employs TRBV6-1 and TRBJ1-6; D is unresolved. Germline lookup yields CDR1 MNHNS and CDR2 SASEGT. The CDR3 runs to 15 residues. V gave up 3 bases and J gave up 6 bases, with 12 bases separating them. The DNA for the CDR3 is TGTGCCAGCAGTGATGCTGGAGTGGGTAATTCACCCCTCCACTTT. This codes for CASSDAGVGNSPLHF.

In this sample, this clonotype turned up a few times. The CDR3 bases are TGTGCCAGCAGCGCCGGGACAAAGAACACTGAAGCTTTCTTT. It specifies CASSAGTKNTEAFF. V usage is TRBV11-2 and J usage is TRBJ1-1, with D perhaps matching TRBD1 (6 bases). This CDR3 has 14 amino acids. Germline CDR1 SGHAT, CDR2 FQNNGV. Trimming pared 5 bases from V and 1 base from J, leaving 11 bases between.

This clonotype was observed a few times. The chain has TRBV19 and TRBJ1-5; D uncertain. The CDR3 spans 14 residues. V lost 10 bases to trimming and J lost 7 bases, with 20 bases between them. Germline assignment: CDR1 LNHDA and CDR2 SQIVND (reference sequence). CDR3 in DNA: TGTGCCACCCGACCGGGGAACACGAGACAGCCCCAGCATTTT. Protein sequence: CATRPGNTRQPQHF.

This clonotype occurred a few times. This rearrangement joins TRBV7-6 to TRBJ2-6; perhaps TRBD2 as D (5 bases). This CDR3 is 18 amino acids long. Germline CDR1 is SGHVS and CDR2 is FNYEAQ. Trimming left V 2 bases short and J 0 bases short, with 14 bases between. This CDR3 reads CASSLNVMGDSGANVLTF. The CDR3, as DNA: TGTGCCAGCAGCTTAAACGTTATGGGAGACTCTGGGGCCAACGTCCTGACTTTC.

For the CDR3, the DNA is TGTGCCAGCAGTTCCCGGACTAGCGGGAACACCGGGGAGCTGTTTTTT. Translating gives CASSSRTSGNTGELFF. The V and J genes are TRBV12-3 or TRBV12-4 and TRBJ2-2; 10 nucleotides align to TRBD2. V lost 4 bases, J lost 1 base, and 3 bases stayed unmatched. The CDR3 has 16 amino acids.

This clonotype was picked up many times. Here the CDR3 reads CASSQGQGYGYTF. The CDR3 DNA is TGCGCCAGCAGCCAGGGACAGGGCTATGGCTACACCTTC. This rearrangement joins TRBV5-1 to TRBJ1-2; 9 nucleotides match TRBD1. CDR1 SGHRS and CDR2 YFSETQ come from the germline V gene. The CDR3 sequence is 13 residues long. V lost 4 bases, J lost 4 bases, and 2 bases stayed unmatched.

The table lists this clonotype with a few counts. J is TRBJ1-2 and V is TRBV5-1; 7 bases are shared with TRBD1. J lost 8 bases, V lost 0 bases, and 7 bases had no gene match. The CDR3 consists of 14 residues. The germline gives CDR1 SGHRS, CDR2 YFSETQ. The chain's CDR3 is CASSLAARGTGYTF. The DNA for the CDR3 is TGCGCCAGCAGCTTGGCCGCCAGGGGGACGGGCTACACCTTC.

This clonotype was observed a handful of times. This sequence joins TRBV20-1 and TRBJ2-5; 9 bases are shared with TRBD2. Trimming took 4 bases from V and 0 from J; bases not matched to a gene: 6. CDR1 is DFQATT and CDR2 is SNEGSKA in the germline V gene (reference sequence). The CDR3 runs to 15 residues. CDR3 DNA sequence: TGCAGTGCTATCAATCTAGCGGGAAACCAAGAGACCCAGTACTTC. Residues: CSAINLAGNQETQYF.

This clonotype came up a few times. This chain joins TRBV28 and TRBJ2-1; 8 bases line up with TRBD2. V dropped 7 bases and J dropped 2; count of bases not matched to a gene: 7. The CDR3 is 15 residues long. The V gene's germline CDR1 is MDHEN and CDR2 SYDVKM. The CDR3 loop reads CASNKLAEAYNEQFF. DNA for the CDR3: TGTGCCAGCAATAAACTAGCGGAGGCCTACAATGAGCAGTTCTTC.

The V gene is TRBV6-5, the J gene TRBJ2-4, with D hard to call. The CDR3 has 13 amino acids. Germline V gives CDR1 MNHEY, CDR2 SVGAGI. The ends were cut back, 2 bases at V and 7 bases at J, with 9 bases in the middle. CDR3 bases: TGTGCCAGCAGTTACGGTCAGAGGAACATTCAGTACTTC. Residues: CASSYGQRNIQYF.

The V and J genes are TRBV12-3 or TRBV12-4 and TRBJ2-5, with 10 bases that match TRBD2. The V segment lost 6 bases and the J segment 2 bases; nucleotides outside the gene matches: 9. The CDR3 contains 16 residues. The CDR3 DNA is TGTGCCAGCAGCCGCGGACTAGCGGAATCACAAGAGACCCAGTACTTC. Protein sequence: CASSRGLAESQETQYF.

The chain couples TRBV6-1 to TRBJ2-2; 8 bases fit TRBD2. From germline, CDR1 is MNHNS and CDR2 SASEGT. The CDR3 spans 15 residues. The V and J ends lost 5 bases and 4 bases, in that order; junction bases with no gene match: 6. The CDR3 region has the DNA TGTGCCAGCAGTAAAGGGACTAGTATCACCGGGGAGCTGTTTTTT. It translates to CASSKGTSITGELFF.

This clonotype was detected only a few times. The chain is built from TRBV5-1 and TRBJ1-1; TRBD1 aligns across 8 bases. V lost 1 base, J lost 3 bases, and 2 bases stayed unmatched. The CDR3 has 14 amino acids. Germline assignment: CDR1 SGHRS and CDR2 YFSETQ. CDR3 coding DNA: TGCGCCAGCAGCTTGACGACAGGGGACACTGAAGCTTTCTTT. Translation: CASSLTTGDTEAFF.

The genes are TRBV28 and TRBJ2-3; D may be TRBD2 (5 bases). The germline V and J ends were trimmed by 7 bases and 4 bases, with 9 bases remaining between them. CDR3 length: 12 residues. Germline CDR1 is MDHEN and CDR2 is SYDVKM. The CDR3 loop is CASTGMADTQYF. DNA of the CDR3: TGTGCCAGCACCGGGATGGCAGATACGCAGTATTTT.

This chain joins TRBV20-1 and TRBJ1-1, with D hard to call. V was pared by 1 base and J by 5 bases, with 14 bases between. The CDR3 contains 14 residues. In germline, CDR1 is DFQATT, CDR2 SNEGSKA (reference sequence). The CDR3 spells CSARAGGMRTEAFF. The CDR3 DNA reads as TGCAGTGCTAGAGCTGGAGGGATGAGGACTGAAGCTTTCTTT.

In its sample, this clonotype was seen a few times. The chain uses TRBV6-2 or TRBV6-3 and TRBJ2-3, with 13 bases aligning to TRBD2. Germline lookup yields CDR1 MNHEY and CDR2 SVGEGT. The CDR3 spans 21 residues. V gave up 6 bases and J gave up 2 bases; unmatched junction bases: 20. The CDR3 DNA reads as TGTGCCAGCAGCACCGATTGGGACAGGGGGGGACTAGCGGGATACACAGATACGCAGTATTTT. This encodes CASSTDWDRGGLAGYTDTQYF.

For this clonotype: The junction differs from germline at one of its ends, possibly a read error. The chain links TRBV20-1 to TRBJ1-1; D is uncertain. CDR3 length: 11 residues. The germline CDR1 and CDR2 sequences are DFQATT and SNEGSKA (reference sequence). Here the CDR3 reads CSANLKTEAFF. As DNA, the CDR3 is TGCAGTGCCAACCTGAAGACTGAAGCTTTCTTT.

The chain couples TRBV24-1 to TRBJ2-2, with D perhaps matching TRBD2 (6 bases). The CDR3 is 16 residues long. Germline V gene lookup returns CDR1 KGHDR and CDR2 SFDVKD. The V gene lost 7 bases and the J gene lost 0 bases, with 14 bases spanning the gap. The CDR3 nucleotides are TGTGCCACCAGGGGTGGGAGGACCACGAACACCGGGGAGCTGTTTTTT. It codes for CATRGGRTTNTGELFF.

At least ten counts were recorded for this clonotype. J is TRBJ2-7 and V is TRBV4-1; D might be TRBD1 (5 bases). This CDR3 spans 12 amino acids. From germline, CDR1 is MGHRA and CDR2 YSYEKL. The CDR3 region is CASSQDCRVCSV. In DNA, the CDR3 is TGCGCCAGCAGCCAAGATTGCAGGGTGTGCAGTGTC.

V usage is TRBV5-6 and J usage is TRBJ2-5, with a tentative D call TRBD1 (6 bases). The CDR3 has 14 residues. Germline CDR1 SGHDT, CDR2 YYEEEE. V shed 2 bases and J shed 4 bases, with 12 bases lying between them. CDR3 sequence (DNA): TGTGCCAGCAGCTTCACAGGGTCCATAGAGACCCAGTACTTC. This sequence encodes CASSFTGSIETQYF.

This clonotype was seen a few times. The genes are TRBV7-8 and TRBJ1-5; perhaps TRBD1 as D (6 bases). The CDR3 covers 16 residues. The V end was cut by 2 bases, the J end by 5 bases, with 16 bases between. Germline CDR1 SGHVS, CDR2 FQNEAQ. Here the CDR3 reads CASSLSRWGADQPQHF. In DNA form, the CDR3 reads TGTGCCAGCAGCTTATCAAGGTGGGGGGCAGATCAGCCCCAGCATTTT.

This clonotype was seen a handful of times. V and J are TRBV2 and TRBJ2-5; a weak D match, TRBD2 (6 bases). Trimming removed 0 bases from V and 5 bases from J, with 16 bases in between. Germline-derived CDR1 and CDR2 are SNHLY and FYNNEI. This CDR3 spans 16 amino acids. In nucleotides, the CDR3 is TGTGCCAGCAGTGAAGCGGGGAAGGGACTCAGGGAGACCCAGTACTTC. Its translation is CASSEAGKGLRETQYF.

The V and J genes are TRBV3-1 and TRBJ1-3; D not resolved. Trimming stripped 2 bases from V and 3 bases from J, with 11 bases between. This CDR3 is built from 15 residues. From germline, CDR1 is LGHDT and CDR2 YNNKEL (reference sequence). The CDR3 loop is CASSQSLPGGNTIYF. The DNA of the CDR3 is TGTGCCAGCAGCCAATCACTTCCTGGTGGAAACACCATATATTTT.

This clonotype was recorded a few times. The chain links TRBV15 to TRBJ2-5, with 10 nucleotides matching TRBD2. The CDR3 consists of 15 residues. Unmatched junction bases numbered 6, after V lost 4 bases and J lost 4 bases. Germline V lookup: CDR1 LNHNV, CDR2 YYDKDF (reference sequence). The CDR3 sequence: CATSMASGGGETQYF. CDR3 sequence (DNA): TGTGCCACCAGCATGGCTAGCGGGGGTGGAGAGACCCAGTACTTC.

In regard to this clonotype: Relative to the germline gene, one junction end is altered; a read error may explain this. This chain connects TRBV2 to TRBJ1-1; TRBD1 agrees at 8 bases. Germline CDR1 is SNHLY and CDR2 is FYNNEI. This CDR3 comprises 14 residues. CDR3: CASSSDRVRLSAFF. The CDR3 nucleotides read TGCGCCAGCAGTTCGGACAGGGTTAGACTCTCAGCTTTCTTT. Full variable domain (remainder filled in from reference TRBV2 and TRBJ1-1): EPEVTQTPSHQVTQMGQEVILRCVPISNHLYFYWYRQILGQKVEFLVSFYNNEISEKSEIFDDQFSVERPDGSNFTLKIRSTKLEDSAMYFCASSSDRVRLSAFFGQGTRLTVV.

This clonotype was detected many times. The DNA for the CDR3 is TGTGCCAGCAGCTCAAGGGTAGGCACAGATACGCAGTATTTT. It encodes CASSSRVGTDTQYF. The chain carries TRBV11-2 and TRBJ2-3; D not resolved. CDR1 is SGHAT, CDR2 FQNNGV, per germline. The V gene lost 4 bases and the J gene lost 1 base, with 9 bases spanning the gap. This CDR3 comprises 14 residues.